This is a list of T cell receptor beta chains from one sample in a study of cytomegalovirus exposure and HLA in healthy donors. Sequencing was performed with immunoSEQ multiplex PCR; in TCRdb, only in-frame clones are kept and a portion is missing. The data show about 130,000 clones, more than 60% seen once. What was sequenced was PBMCs. All receptors derive from a woman aged 55-70 years in good health and CMV-seropositive. Each CDR3 is given with its conserved first and last residue. D genes are given only for firm matches. Clone size is not always given. Where it is, it says once, few, many or a class for expanded clones.

CDR3 protein: CASSLTATDTEAFF
CDR3 DNA: TGTGCCAGCAGCTTAACAGCGACAGACACTGAAGCTTTCTTT
V gene: TRBV7-3
clone size: -
D gene: -
J gene: TRBJ1-1

CDR3 protein: CASSSTGGNTEAFF
CDR3 DNA: TGTGCCAGCAGCTCAACAGGTGGGAACACTGAAGCTTTCTTT
V gene: TRBV7-2
clone size: -
D gene: -
J gene: TRBJ1-1

CDR3 protein: CASSLILAEQYF
CDR3 DNA: TGTGCCAGCAGTTTAATTTTGGCCGAGCAGTACTTC
V gene: TRBV28
clone size: -
D gene: -
J gene: TRBJ2-7

CDR3 protein: CATSIGTGATGANVLTF
CDR3 DNA: TGTGCCACCAGCATAGGGACAGGGGCAACTGGGGCCAACGTCCTGACTTTC
V gene: TRBV15
clone size: -
D gene: TRBD1
J gene: TRBJ2-6

CDR3 protein: CASSIVPGSGGQPQHF
CDR3 DNA: TGTGCCAGTAGTATAGTACCGGGTTCAGGGGGTCAGCCCCAGCATTTT
V gene: TRBV19
clone size: -
D gene: TRBD1
J gene: TRBJ1-5

CDR3 protein: CASSEQKHGYTF
CDR3 DNA: TGTGCCAGCAGTGAACAAAAGCATGGCTACACCTTC
V gene: TRBV25-1
clone size: -
D gene: -
J gene: TRBJ1-2

CDR3 protein: CAWSGQGGRTEAFF
CDR3 DNA: TGTGCCTGGAGTGGGCAGGGTGGTAGGACTGAAGCTTTCTTT
V gene: TRBV30
clone size: -
D gene: -
J gene: TRBJ1-1

CDR3 protein: CASTAPPGTGGLNEQFF
CDR3 DNA: TGTGCCAGTACTGCCCCCCCCGGGACAGGGGGCCTCAATGAGCAGTTCTTC
V gene: TRBV19
clone size: few
D gene: TRBD1
J gene: TRBJ2-1

CDR3 protein: CSVRTGGWDEQFF
CDR3 DNA: TGCAGCGTCAGGACAGGGGGGTGGGATGAGCAGTTCTTC
V gene: TRBV29-1
clone size: -
D gene: TRBD1
J gene: TRBJ2-1

CDR3 protein: CASSFEDERGSEAFF
CDR3 DNA: TGTGCCAGCAGCTTCGAGGACGAACGTGGGAGTGAAGCTTTCTTT
V gene: TRBV7-2
clone size: -
D gene: -
J gene: TRBJ1-1

CDR3 protein: CASSVTGNTEAFF
CDR3 DNA: TGTGCCAGCAGCGTAACAGGTAACACTGAAGCTTTCTTT
V gene: TRBV9
clone size: -
D gene: -
J gene: TRBJ1-1

CDR3 protein: CASSSGQLLEAFF
CDR3 DNA: TGTGCCAGCAGCTCGGGACAGCTTCTTGAAGCTTTCTTT
V gene: TRBV11-2
clone size: -
D gene: TRBD1
J gene: TRBJ1-1

CDR3 protein: CASSRTPGDAGNGYTF
CDR3 DNA: TGTGCCAGCAGCCGCACCCCGGGGGATGCGGGGAATGGCTACACCTTC
V gene: TRBV9
clone size: -
D gene: -
J gene: TRBJ1-2

CDR3 protein: CASSLVQTGNSPLHF
CDR3 DNA: TGTGCCAGCAGCTTAGTACAAACAGGGAATTCACCCCTCCACTTT
V gene: TRBV7-9
clone size: -
D gene: -
J gene: TRBJ1-6

CDR3 protein: CASSLVGAGANVLTF
CDR3 DNA: TGTGCCAGCAGCTTAGTAGGGGCTGGGGCCAACGTCCTGACTTTC
V gene: TRBV7-9
clone size: once
D gene: -
J gene: TRBJ2-6

CDR3 protein: CASSDLSNNSPLHF
CDR3 DNA: TGTGCCAGCAGTGATCTCTCTAATAATTCACCCCTCCACTTT
V gene: TRBV25-1
clone size: -
D gene: -
J gene: TRBJ1-6

CDR3 protein: CASSQGLAGGLSSKNIQYF
CDR3 DNA: TGCGCCAGCAGCCAAGGACTAGCGGGGGGATTGTCGAGCAAAAACATTCAGTACTTC
V gene: TRBV4-3
clone size: -
D gene: TRBD2
J gene: TRBJ2-4

CDR3 protein: CASRRTGLSETQYF
CDR3 DNA: TGTGCCAGCAGACGGACAGGGCTAAGCGAGACCCAGTACTTC
V gene: TRBV2
clone size: few
D gene: TRBD1
J gene: TRBJ2-5

CDR3 protein: CASSFSSGGTLSGGRFTDTQYF
CDR3 DNA: TGTGCCAGCAGCTTCTCTAGCGGGGGTACCCTTAGCGGGGGAAGATTCACAGATACGCAGTATTTT
V gene: TRBV7-8
clone size: -
D gene: TRBD2
J gene: TRBJ2-3

CDR3 protein: CASSVLLAKNIQYF
CDR3 DNA: TGTGCCAGCAGTGTATTACTAGCCAAAAACATTCAGTACTTC
V gene: TRBV2
clone size: -
D gene: -
J gene: TRBJ2-4

CDR3 protein: CASSQESSGTDTQYF
CDR3 DNA: TGCGCCAGCAGCCAAGAATCCAGTGGTACAGATACGCAGTATTTT
V gene: TRBV4-1
clone size: -
D gene: -
J gene: TRBJ2-3

CDR3 protein: CASSHGTGLTEAFF
CDR3 DNA: TGTGCCAGCAGCCATGGGACAGGTCTTACTGAAGCTTTCTTT
V gene: TRBV5-4
clone size: few
D gene: TRBD1
J gene: TRBJ1-1

CDR3 protein: CASSEWEANTEAFF
CDR3 DNA: TGTGCCAGCAGTGAATGGGAGGCCAACACTGAAGCTTTCTTT
V gene: TRBV2
clone size: -
D gene: -
J gene: TRBJ1-1

CDR3 protein: CASSLGFGLPDTQYF
CDR3 DNA: TGTGCCAGCAGCTTAGGTTTCGGGTTGCCAGATACGCAGTATTTT
V gene: TRBV7-3
clone size: -
D gene: -
J gene: TRBJ2-3

CDR3 protein: CASSLGGRTYSNQPQHF
CDR3 DNA: TGTGCCAGCAGCTTAGGTGGACGGACATATAGCAATCAGCCCCAGCATTTT
V gene: TRBV7-2
clone size: once
D gene: -
J gene: TRBJ1-5

CDR3 protein: CASSQEGGFSGNTIYF
CDR3 DNA: TGCGCCAGCAGCCAAGAAGGCGGATTCTCTGGAAACACCATATATTTT
V gene: TRBV4-1
clone size: -
D gene: -
J gene: TRBJ1-3

CDR3 protein: CASTRIAGGHNEQFF
CDR3 DNA: TGTGCCAGCACCAGAATAGCGGGGGGGCACAATGAGCAGTTCTTC
V gene: TRBV9
clone size: few
D gene: TRBD2
J gene: TRBJ2-1

CDR3 protein: CAISDSGGLKYYEQFF
CDR3 DNA: TGTGCCATCAGTGACAGTGGGGGGTTGAAATATTATGAGCAGTTCTTC
V gene: TRBV10-3
clone size: -
D gene: -
J gene: TRBJ2-1

CDR3 protein: CASSLDGWQPQHF
CDR3 DNA: TGTGCCAGCAGCTTAGACGGTTGGCAGCCCCAGCATTTT
V gene: TRBV7-6
clone size: -
D gene: -
J gene: TRBJ1-5

CDR3 protein: CASSQRTGGDQPQHF
CDR3 DNA: TGCGCCAGCAGCCAAAGGACAGGGGGCGATCAGCCCCAGCATTTT
V gene: TRBV4-1
clone size: -
D gene: TRBD1
J gene: TRBJ1-5

CDR3 protein: CASSHGFRGGSITEAFF
CDR3 DNA: TGTGCCAGCAGCCATGGGTTTCGGGGGGGCAGTATCACTGAAGCTTTCTTT
V gene: TRBV7-2
clone size: -
D gene: -
J gene: TRBJ1-1

CDR3 protein: CASSVATGWSGNTIYF
CDR3 DNA: TGTGCCAGCAGCGTAGCTACAGGCTGGTCTGGAAACACCATATATTTT
V gene: TRBV9
clone size: -
D gene: -
J gene: TRBJ1-3

CDR3 protein: CASSGGQGASNSPLHF
CDR3 DNA: TGTGCCAGCAGTGGGGGACAGGGGGCTAGTAATTCACCCCTCCACTTT
V gene: TRBV6-1
clone size: -
D gene: TRBD1
J gene: TRBJ1-6

CDR3 protein: CASSLEGLAGNEQFF
CDR3 DNA: TGCGCCAGCAGCTTGGAGGGACTAGCGGGGAATGAGCAGTTCTTC
V gene: TRBV5-1
clone size: -
D gene: TRBD2
J gene: TRBJ2-1

CDR3 protein: CASSSSSGETYEQYF
CDR3 DNA: TGTGCCAGCAGCTCCTCTAGCGGGGAGACCTACGAGCAGTACTTC
V gene: TRBV7-2
clone size: -
D gene: TRBD2
J gene: TRBJ2-7

CDR3 protein: CASSQDPSSGKVYNEQFF
CDR3 DNA: TGTGCCAGCAGCCAAGATCCGTCTAGCGGGAAGGTCTACAATGAGCAGTTCTTC
V gene: TRBV4-2
clone size: -
D gene: TRBD2
J gene: TRBJ2-1

CDR3 protein: CATQDRMNTEAFF
CDR3 DNA: TGTGCCACCCAGGACAGGATGAACACTGAAGCTTTCTTT
V gene: TRBV19
clone size: -
D gene: TRBD1
J gene: TRBJ1-1

CDR3 protein: CANSRRAGTDTQYF
CDR3 DNA: TGTGCCAACTCTCGCCGAGCGGGGACAGATACGCAGTATTTT
V gene: TRBV2
clone size: -
D gene: TRBD2
J gene: TRBJ2-3

CDR3 protein: CASSLKGQELYNEQFF
CDR3 DNA: TGTGCCAGCAGCTTAAAGGGACAGGAACTATACAATGAGCAGTTCTTC
V gene: TRBV7-6
clone size: once
D gene: TRBD1
J gene: TRBJ2-1

CDR3 protein: CASSDGQGAGELFF
CDR3 DNA: TGTGCCAGCAGTGACGGACAGGGGGCCGGGGAGCTGTTTTTT
V gene: TRBV6-4
clone size: -
D gene: TRBD1
J gene: TRBJ2-2

CDR3 protein: CASSVSGGWGEKLFF
CDR3 DNA: TGTGCCAGCAGCGTATCAGGGGGATGGGGTGAAAAACTGTTTTTT
V gene: TRBV11-2
clone size: -
D gene: TRBD1
J gene: TRBJ1-4

CDR3 protein: CASSAGGGATTYEQYF
CDR3 DNA: TGTGCCAGCAGCGCGGGTGGGGGGGCCACTACCTACGAGCAGTACTTC
V gene: TRBV7-9
clone size: -
D gene: -
J gene: TRBJ2-7

CDR3 protein: CASSSSRLQVGGYTF
CDR3 DNA: TGTGCCAGCAGCTCCTCCCGTTTACAGGTTGGGGGCTACACCTTC
V gene: TRBV11-2
clone size: -
D gene: -
J gene: TRBJ1-2

CDR3 protein: CASSSRQGAGVTEAFF
CDR3 DNA: TGTGCCAGCTCATCCCGACAGGGAGCGGGGGTCACTGAAGCTTTCTTT
V gene: TRBV18
clone size: -
D gene: TRBD1
J gene: TRBJ1-1

CDR3 protein: CASSLRGQGVTGELFF
CDR3 DNA: TGTGCCAGCAGCTTGCGGGGACAGGGAGTTACCGGGGAGCTGTTTTTT
V gene: TRBV5-6
clone size: few
D gene: TRBD1
J gene: TRBJ2-2

CDR3 protein: CAISEGQTYGYTF
CDR3 DNA: TGTGCCATCAGTGAGGGACAGACCTATGGCTACACCTTC
V gene: TRBV10-3
clone size: -
D gene: -
J gene: TRBJ1-2

CDR3 protein: CASSLQEYTEAFF
CDR3 DNA: TGTGCCAGCAGTTTACAGGAGTACACTGAAGCTTTCTTT
V gene: TRBV25-1
clone size: -
D gene: -
J gene: TRBJ1-1

CDR3 protein: CAWSVSSSPGNTIYF
CDR3 DNA: TGTGCCTGGAGTGTATCTAGTTCGCCGGGAAACACCATATATTTT
V gene: TRBV30
clone size: -
D gene: -
J gene: TRBJ1-3

CDR3 protein: CASRRTSGVSDTQYF
CDR3 DNA: TGTGCCAGCCGGCGGACTAGCGGGGTTTCGGATACGCAGTATTTT
V gene: TRBV2
clone size: -
D gene: TRBD2
J gene: TRBJ2-3

CDR3 protein: CASSLEGGGPSYEQYF
CDR3 DNA: TGTGCCAGCAGCTTAGAGGGGGGGGGCCCCTCCTACGAGCAGTACTTC
V gene: TRBV7-3
clone size: -
D gene: -
J gene: TRBJ2-7

CDR3 protein: CSASKRDTQYF
CDR3 DNA: TGCAGTGCTAGTAAGAGGGATACGCAGTATTTT
V gene: TRBV20-1
clone size: -
D gene: -
J gene: TRBJ2-3

CDR3 protein: CASSQERRGMPGYTF
CDR3 DNA: TGCGCCAGCAGCCAAGAACGGCGGGGAATGCCTGGCTACACCTTC
V gene: TRBV4-1
clone size: -
D gene: -
J gene: TRBJ1-2

CDR3 protein: CASRRDTDTQYF
CDR3 DNA: TGTGCCAGCAGGCGGGACACAGATACGCAGTATTTT
V gene: TRBV5-4
clone size: -
D gene: -
J gene: TRBJ2-3

CDR3 protein: CASSRGSEVSWPQHF
CDR3 DNA: TGTGCCAGTAGCCGTGGATCGGAGGTTTCGTGGCCCCAGCATTTT
V gene: TRBV19
clone size: -
D gene: -
J gene: TRBJ1-5

CDR3 protein: CASSVRRAGREQYF
CDR3 DNA: TGTGCCAGCAGTGTCAGGAGGGCGGGTCGCGAGCAGTACTTC
V gene: TRBV6-1
clone size: -
D gene: -
J gene: TRBJ2-7

CDR3 protein: CASSLSRESTDTQYF
CDR3 DNA: TGTGCCAGCAGCTTAAGTCGGGAGAGCACAGATACGCAGTATTTT
V gene: TRBV7-6
clone size: -
D gene: -
J gene: TRBJ2-3

CDR3 protein: CASSSTPSYEQYF
CDR3 DNA: TGTGCCAGCAGTTCGACTCCCTCCTACGAGCAGTACTTC
V gene: TRBV6-5
clone size: -
D gene: -
J gene: TRBJ2-7